This T cell receptor (beta chain) was sequenced during a study of OX40 agonist ivuxolimab in advanced cancers. About the investigation overall: Ivuxolimab was a fully human IgG2 agonistic monoclonal antibody targeting the costimulatory receptor OX40 (CD134). Intravenous ivuxolimab was administered to patients every 2 weeks at six dose levels: 0.01, 0.1, 0.3, 1.5, 3 and 10 mg/kg. Of the 50 to 55 patients in dose escalation, around 19 had hepatocellular carcinoma, about 15 had melanoma, 9 had renal cell carcinoma and 9 had head and neck cancer. A male proportion of about 79% and a mean age of around 60 years, ranging from roughly 23 to 90, were recorded for the dose-escalation cohort. Prior anti-PD-1, anti-PD-L1 or anti-CTLA-4 therapy was permitted, and checkpoint inhibitors had been received by approximately 39% of dose-escalation patients. Partial responses occurred in three dose-escalation patients: two with cutaneous melanoma and one with hepatocellular carcinoma. The purpose of peripheral TCRbeta sequencing was to test whether ivuxolimab changed TCR sequence diversity and led to clonal T-cell expansion. The paper covers the monotherapy dose-escalation part of the phase I ivuxolimab trial, which included N of about 51 patients.

Paper-wide results and their limitations: Partial responders in the 0.1-3.0 mg/kg groups had among the lowest normalized peripheral clonal expansion, especially among CD8+ T cells. After ivuxolimab, expanded clones were on average more numerous among CD8+ T cells than among CD4+ T cells. Low levels of normalized T-cell clonal expansion were also seen in some nonresponding patients. The antigen specificity of the peripheral T cells that underwent clonal expansion was not determined. At doses of 0.1 to 3.0 mg/kg, clonal expansion of both CD4+ and CD8+ T cells in blood was seen between baseline and week 6.

This clone has only one observation. Its specific antigen is unknown. No much larger clone is present one base from it, and per-base qualities are unavailable. Patients with a history of autoimmune disease or receiving systemic immunosuppression were excluded from the trial. Peripheral blood for TCR sequencing was collected from all dose cohorts at baseline, on cycle 4 day 1, and on cycle 7 day 1. Samples were obtained from an open-label, multicenter, first-in-human phase I dose-escalation trial of ivuxolimab. Adults with locally advanced or metastatic melanoma, renal cell, hepatocellular, or head and neck squamous cell carcinoma were enrolled in the trial. Before TCR sequencing, CD4+ T cells and CD8+ T cells from peripheral blood were sorted into separate populations. CDR1 and CDR2 are read off the germline V gene as MGHRA and YSYEKL. V and J are truncated by 4 bases and 3 bases respectively, leaving an intervening sequence of 13 bases. CDR3 length: 15 amino acids, cysteine to phenylalanine. The entry retains the CDR3 DNA only, 45 bases that are in frame from base 1.

To sequence the TCRbeta CDR3 region, genomic DNA was isolated from the sorted cells. The immunoSEQ Assay was used to sequence the TCRbeta CDR3 regions. This immuneACCESS table, as held by TCRdb, lists in-frame sequences with V and J called but not all clones. Of the missing ones, under half trace to an unresolved V gene in checked studies; the others have no known cause. For this sample there are 31,000 or so clones; approximately 84% appear just once. The top ten hold around a fifth of the sample. The material was CD4+ or CD8+ T cells sorted from blood, obtained in a trial of the OX40 agonist ivuxolimab. This TCR was recovered from an adult with an advanced solid tumor such as melanoma, head and neck, liver or kidney cancer. The chain links TRBV4-1 with TRBJ1-3; the D segment cannot be called with confidence. The CDR3 loop reads CASSPSGGIGNTIYF. The bases read TGCGCCAGCAGCCCCTCAGGCGGGATTGGAAACACCATATATTTT.